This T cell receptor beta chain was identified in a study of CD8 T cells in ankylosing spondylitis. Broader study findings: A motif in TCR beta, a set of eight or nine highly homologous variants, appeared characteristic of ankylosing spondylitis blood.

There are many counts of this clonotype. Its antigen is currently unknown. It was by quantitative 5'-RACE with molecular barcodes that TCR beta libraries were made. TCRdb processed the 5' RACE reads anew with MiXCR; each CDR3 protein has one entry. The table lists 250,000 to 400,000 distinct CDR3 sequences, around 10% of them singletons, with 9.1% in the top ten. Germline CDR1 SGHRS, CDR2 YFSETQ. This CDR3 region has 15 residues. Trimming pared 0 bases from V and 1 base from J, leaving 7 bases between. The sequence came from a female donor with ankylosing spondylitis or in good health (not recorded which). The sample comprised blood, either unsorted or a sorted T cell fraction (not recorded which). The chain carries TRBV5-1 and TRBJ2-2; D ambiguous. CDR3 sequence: CASSLEQLNTGELFF. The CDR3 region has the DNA TGCGCCAGCAGCTTGGAACAGCTGAACACCGGGGAGCTGTTTTTT.